A selection of T cell receptor beta chains follows, all from one sample in a study of cytomegalovirus exposure and HLA in healthy donors. Profiled with immunoSEQ multiplex PCR; TCRdb holds only in-frame clones, not every one. The sample comprises a few hundred thousand clones, just under 85% of which are singletons, and approximately 2% rests with the top ten. Sequencing used PBMCs. These receptors were obtained from a woman in her thirties or forties in good health and CMV-seropositive. The CDR3 runs from the conserved cysteine through the conserved F or W. Fields, in order: CDR3 DNA, CDR3 protein, V gene, clone size, J gene, D gene. A D gene is named only where the DNA matches it firmly. The size entry is marked missing in some rows and otherwise reads once, few, many or a size class.

TGCGCCAGCAGTGATTGGACTAGCGGGTACAATGAGCAGTTCTTC	CASSDWTSGYNEQFF	TRBV10-2	few	TRBJ2-1	TRBD2
TGTGCCACTGGACAGGCCAGCTCTGGGGCCAACGTCCTGACTTTC	CATGQASSGANVLTF	TRBV19	-	TRBJ2-6	TRBD1
TGTGCCAGCAGCCAGGGGACAGGATACGCAGATACGCAGTATTTT	CASSQGTGYADTQYF	TRBV7-2	-	TRBJ2-3	TRBD1
TGTGCCAGCAGCCCCCAAGGGGGAAAACTGTTTTTT	CASSPQGGKLFF	TRBV5-8	-	TRBJ1-4	-
TGTGCCAGCAGTCTTGCGGGAGGCCAAGAGACCCAGTACTTC	CASSLAGGQETQYF	TRBV28	-	TRBJ2-5	TRBD2
TGTGCCAGTAGTACAACTAGCGGGAGCACCTCCTACAATGAGCAGTTCTTC	CASSTTSGSTSYNEQFF	TRBV19	-	TRBJ2-1	TRBD2
TGTGCCTGGAGTGGGTTACTTTCCTACAATGAGCAGTTCTTC	CAWSGLLSYNEQFF	TRBV30	-	TRBJ2-1	-
TGTGCCAGCAGCCCGGACAGGCCCTACAATGAGCAGTTCTTC	CASSPDRPYNEQFF	TRBV5-4	-	TRBJ2-1	TRBD1
TGTGCCAGCAGTGAAACCCCGGGACTAGCGGGATCGGGAGATACGCAGTATTTT	CASSETPGLAGSGDTQYF	TRBV2	once	TRBJ2-3	TRBD2
TGCGCCAGCAGCCACTTGACGGGACAAGACAAGAATGAGCAGTTCTTC	CASSHLTGQDKNEQFF	TRBV4-3	-	TRBJ2-1	-
TGTGCCAGCAGTTACAGGGGGCTCAATGCGGGGGAGCAGTACTTC	CASSYRGLNAGEQYF	TRBV6-5	-	TRBJ2-7	-
TGTGCCTGGAGTCCCCCGGGACAGGGGAAGACCGGGGAGCTGTTTTTT	CAWSPPGQGKTGELFF	TRBV30	-	TRBJ2-2	TRBD1
TGTGCCAGTAGTATTTTAGGCGGGAATCAGCCCCAGCATTTT	CASSILGGNQPQHF	TRBV19	-	TRBJ1-5	-
TGTGCCAGTAGTATCGGACAGATGACTAGCACAGATACGCAGTATTTT	CASSIGQMTSTDTQYF	TRBV19	-	TRBJ2-3	-
TGCGCCAGCAGCTTGGTAGCTAGCGGATCCTACAATGAGCAGTTCTTC	CASSLVASGSYNEQFF	TRBV5-1	-	TRBJ2-1	TRBD2
TGTGCCTGGAGTGTAAGAACAGGTCAGCCCCAGCATTTT	CAWSVRTGQPQHF	TRBV30	-	TRBJ1-5	-
TGTGCCAGCAGCCGAGACCAGGGGGCGGGGGAGACCCAGTACTTC	CASSRDQGAGETQYF	TRBV2	-	TRBJ2-5	TRBD1
TGTGCCTGGAGTGTTGGGGGACTAGCGGGTGGGACCCAGTACTTC	CAWSVGGLAGGTQYF	TRBV30	-	TRBJ2-5	TRBD2
TGTGCCAGCAGCTATGACAGGGCCAGTGGCTACACCTTC	CASSYDRASGYTF	TRBV6-5	-	TRBJ1-2	TRBD1
TGTGCCAGCAGCGTAGGTCTTAGCGGGAACACAGATACGCAGTATTTT	CASSVGLSGNTDTQYF	TRBV9	-	TRBJ2-3	TRBD2
TGTGCCAGCAGCTTGGCCCCGGGAGGGACAGATACGCAGTATTTT	CASSLAPGGTDTQYF	TRBV5-4	-	TRBJ2-3	TRBD2
TGTGCCAGCAGCCGGGACAGTAACACTGAAGCTTTCTTT	CASSRDSNTEAFF	TRBV7-3	-	TRBJ1-1	TRBD1
TGCGCCAGCAGCCCCGGGACAGTGGGGGTGACGACCTACGAGCAGTACTTC	CASSPGTVGVTTYEQYF	TRBV5-1	-	TRBJ2-7	TRBD1
TGTGCCAGCAGTGTACAGGGCGTTGCAGACACCATATATTTT	CASSVQGVADTIYF	TRBV2	-	TRBJ1-3	-
TGTGCCAGCAGCTTAGCCCGTTTGGCAGGGACCTACGAGCAGTACTTC	CASSLARLAGTYEQYF	TRBV7-9	-	TRBJ2-7	-
TGTGCCAGCAGCCAGATTACTAGCGGCCCCCAAGAGACCCAGTACTTC	CASSQITSGPQETQYF	TRBV9	-	TRBJ2-5	TRBD2
TGTGCCAGCAGTCCCGCTACAGGGGGGCAAGAAAAACTGTTTTTT	CASSPATGGQEKLFF	TRBV28	-	TRBJ1-4	TRBD1
TGTGCCAGCAGCCAAAGTTTAGGGTCAGGGGTTAGGCAGCCCCAGCATTTT	CASSQSLGSGVRQPQHF	TRBV4-2	-	TRBJ1-5	-
TGTGCCAGTAGCCATCAGGGGTTAGGTGGGGCCAACGTCCTGACTTTC	CASSHQGLGGANVLTF	TRBV19	few	TRBJ2-6	-